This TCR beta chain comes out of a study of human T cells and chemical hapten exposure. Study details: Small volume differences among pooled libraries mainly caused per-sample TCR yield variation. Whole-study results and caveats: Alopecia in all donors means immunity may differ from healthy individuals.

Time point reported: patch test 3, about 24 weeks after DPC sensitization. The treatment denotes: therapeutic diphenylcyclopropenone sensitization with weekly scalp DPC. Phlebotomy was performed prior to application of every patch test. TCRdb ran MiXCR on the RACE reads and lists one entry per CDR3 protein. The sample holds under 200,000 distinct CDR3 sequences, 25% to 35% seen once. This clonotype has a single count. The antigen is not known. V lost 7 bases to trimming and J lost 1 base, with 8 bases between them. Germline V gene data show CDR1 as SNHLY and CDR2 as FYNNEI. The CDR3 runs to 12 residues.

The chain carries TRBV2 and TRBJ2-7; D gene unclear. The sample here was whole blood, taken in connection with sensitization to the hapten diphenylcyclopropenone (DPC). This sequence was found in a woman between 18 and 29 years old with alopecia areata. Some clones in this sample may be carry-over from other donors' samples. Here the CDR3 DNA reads TGTGCCAGCACCCCGGAGTCCTACGAGCAGTACTTC. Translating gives CASTPESYEQYF.